The clone carrying this T cell receptor beta chain was recorded a few times. The ends lost 1 base at V and 0 bases at J; junction bases unmatched: 3. The CDR3 runs 17 residues. Germline lookup yields CDR1 SGHTA and CDR2 FQGTGA. This entry belongs to a study of blood T cells in healthy people across ages. Peripheral blood samples of 9 to 10 milliliters were drawn from each donor. With a J-beta primer mix and a sample-barcoded 5' primer, a second PCR ran roughly 6 to 12 cycles. TCRdb passed the 5' RACE reads through MiXCR, listing each CDR3 protein once. This table holds around 500,000 distinct CDR3 sequences, less than 60% found once.

The chain is built from TRBV7-3 and TRBJ2-6; 7 positions agree with TRBD2. The sample comprised blood. This sequence was found in a man older than 75 in good health. This CDR3 reads CASSLMGGPSGANVLTF. In DNA form, the CDR3 reads TGTGCCAGCAGCTTAATGGGAGGGCCCTCTGGGGCCAACGTCCTGACTTTC. The entire variable domain, with the rest obtained from reference TRBV7-3 and TRBJ2-6, is as follows: GAGVSQTPSNKVTEKGKYVELRCDPISGHTALYWYRQSLGQGPEFLIYFQGTGAADDSGLPNDRFFAVRPEGSVSTLKIQRTERGDSAVYLCASSLMGGPSGANVLTFGAGSRLTVL.